This entry concerns a single T cell receptor (beta chain). Its target is unknown. The data were obtained in a study of shared clonotypes between healthy human individuals. About the study: Two women and a few men aged 18 to 49 served as donors. Study-level findings and limits: Relative to clonotypes present in all four donors, those not shared had lower generation probabilities. Among the subsets, naive ones generally showed larger estimated richness than memory ones.

The germline V and J ends were trimmed by 3 bases and 8 bases, with 13 bases remaining between them. Per the germline V gene, CDR1 is KGHSH and CDR2 is LQKENI. The CDR3 contains 13 residues. Some clones are missing from TCRdb's copy, which holds only in-frame ones; the method was immunoSEQ multiplex PCR. Counted here are approximately 530,000 clones, more than 95% occurring once; the ten biggest clones make up around 0.067%. This chain links TRBV18 with TRBJ1-2; TRBD1 might be the D (5 bases). The source material was naive CD4+ T cells sorted from blood. Indicated subset: CD45RA+ positively selected. This clonotype was sampled from a woman aged 30 to 39 in good health. CDR3 in DNA: TGTGCCAGCTCACCGAGGGGAGAGGAGGGCTACACCTTC. Translating gives CASSPRGEEGYTF.